The 15 T cell receptor beta chains listed next were all sequenced from one sample in a study of T cells after yellow fever vaccination. Each CDR3 protein is one row after TCRdb ran MiXCR on the 5' RACE reads. The data contain fewer than 650,000 distinct CDR3 sequences, just over 20% of them singletons. The specimen was PBMCs, collected roughly 20 days after the first yellow fever vaccination. The receptors derive from a man aged 18-30 years who received the YFV17D yellow fever vaccine.

The chain is built from TRBV7-2 and TRBJ2-5, with 9 nucleotides matching TRBD2. The trim removed 1 base at V and 6 bases at J, leaving 9 bases unmatched. CDR3 length equals 16 residues. Germline V gives CDR1 SGHTA, CDR2 FQGNSA. CDR3 nucleotides: TGTGCCAGCAGCTTAGGGGGCGGGGGGGCGGTTAAGACCCAGTACTTC. Residues: CASSLGGGGAVKTQYF.

This clonotype has just a few counts. The rearrangement links TRBV18 to TRBJ2-1; 8 bases line up with TRBD2. Germline trimming cut 3 bases from V and 2 bases from J; bases unmatched to any gene: 12. CDR1 and CDR2 (germline): KGHSH, LQKENI. The CDR3 has 18 residues. CDR3 region: CASSPSGGPYLTYNEQFF. The CDR3 DNA sequence: TGTGCCAGCTCACCGTCGGGGGGGCCCTACCTAACCTACAATGAGCAGTTCTTC.

This clonotype came up many times. This CDR3 reads CASSQSTAGSGNTIYF. DNA of the CDR3: TGTGCCAGCAGCCAAAGCACCGCAGGGTCTGGAAACACCATATATTTT. The rearrangement uses TRBV7-2 and TRBJ1-3; D is possibly TRBD1 (5 bases). This CDR3 comprises 16 residues. V lost 5 bases and J 1 base, leaving 15 bases between the germline ends. Germline values: CDR1 SGHTA, CDR2 FQGNSA.

This clonotype turned up a few times. The J gene is TRBJ2-7, the V gene TRBV20-1, with no clear D. This CDR3 region has 14 residues. Looked up from germline, CDR1 is DFQATT and CDR2 is SNEGSKA (reference sequence). The V gene lost 5 bases and the J gene lost 2 bases, with 16 bases spanning the gap. In DNA, the CDR3 is TGCAGTGCTTCTCTCGGGTTCAAACCCTACGAGCAGTACTTC. Translation gives CSASLGFKPYEQYF.

The chain recombines TRBV6-6 with TRBJ2-3; weak D call: TRBD2 (6 bases). Germline assignment: CDR1 MNHNY and CDR2 SVGAGI (reference sequence). Trimming removed 2 bases at V and 1 base at J, with 10 bases between. The CDR3 has 15 residues. The CDR3 loop is CASSYEGGGTDTQYF. The DNA for the CDR3 is TGTGCCAGCAGTTACGAGGGAGGAGGCACAGATACGCAGTATTTT.

The J gene is TRBJ2-7, the V gene TRBV7-6; D gene ambiguous. The CDR3 is 14 amino acids. Germline assignment: CDR1 SGHVS and CDR2 FNYEAQ. Trimming left V 3 bases short and J 2 bases short, with 11 bases between. CDR3 loop: CASSLNLKAYEQYF. CDR3 DNA: TGTGCCAGCAGCTTGAATCTTAAAGCCTACGAGCAGTACTTC.

This clonotype was found once. This chain links TRBV20-1 with TRBJ1-5; 7 bases are shared with TRBD1. CDR3 length: 13 amino acids. V lost 5 bases and J lost 6; bases outside the gene matches: 7. Germline loops: CDR1 DFQATT, CDR2 SNEGSKA (reference sequence). The CDR3 DNA is TGCAGTGCTGCGAGGGGGCTAGTTCAGCCCCAGCATTTT. Its translation is CSAARGLVQPQHF.

This chain uses TRBV12-3 or TRBV12-4 with TRBJ1-5; possibly TRBD1 for D (5 bases). V lost 5 bases to trimming and J lost 5 bases, with 13 bases between them. This CDR3 spans 14 amino acids. CDR3 sequence (DNA): TGTGCCAGCAGTGGGGTGGGGGTTCATCAGCCCCAGCATTTT. It yields the protein CASSGVGVHQPQHF.

This clonotype was seen only a few times. V is TRBV29-1 and J is TRBJ2-1; 12 bases fit TRBD2. V trimming: 0 bases; J trimming: 7 bases; junction bases outside the gene matches: 7. From germline, CDR1 is SQVTM and CDR2 ANQGSEA. This CDR3 contains 16 residues. The CDR3 loop is CSVEDVTSGGGNEQFF. For the CDR3, the DNA is TGCAGCGTTGAAGATGTGACTAGCGGGGGTGGGAATGAGCAGTTCTTC.

The chain couples TRBV9 to TRBJ2-2, with D tentatively TRBD2 (6 bases). Trimming shortened V by 4 bases and J by 8 bases, and 18 bases separated the two germline ends. The germline gives CDR1 SGDLS, CDR2 YYNGEE. This CDR3 contains 15 residues. The CDR3 here is CASSPLTGTSGELFF. CDR3 in DNA: TGTGCCAGCAGCCCACTTACCGGGACTTCGGGGGAGCTGTTTTTT.

This clonotype was counted between two and nine times. This chain connects TRBV25-1 to TRBJ2-3; unclear D gene. The germline gives CDR1 MGHDK, CDR2 SYGVNS. V shed 10 bases and J shed 4 bases, with 6 bases lying between them. The CDR3 extends over 10 amino acids. CDR3 amino acids: CATEADTQYF. The DNA of the CDR3 is TGTGCCACAGAAGCAGATACGCAGTATTTT.

This clonotype was detected ten times or more. V usage is TRBV12-3 or TRBV12-4 and J usage is TRBJ1-3; D gene ambiguous. The CDR3 has 14 residues. With 3 bases removed from V and 4 bases from J, the gap between germline ends came to 10 bases. CDR3 DNA: TGTGCCAGCAGTTTCGGGTTAATCGGAAACACCATATATTTT. This gives the protein CASSFGLIGNTIYF.

The V and J genes are TRBV7-9 and TRBJ1-2; D may be TRBD1 (6 bases). The CDR3 contains 15 residues. V was pared by 5 bases and J by 8 bases, with 21 bases between. Germline assignment: CDR1 SEHNR and CDR2 FQNEAQ (reference sequence). CDR3 amino acids: CASSSGTRPRGGYTF. The CDR3 nucleotides are TGTGCCAGCAGCAGTGGGACACGACCTCGGGGAGGCTACACCTTC. The full variable domain, its missing parts supplied by reference TRBV7-9 and TRBJ1-2, is DTGVSQNPRHKITKRGQNVTFRCDPISEHNRLYWYRQTLGQGPEFLTYFQNEAQLEKSRLLSDRFSAERPKGSFSTLEIQRTEQGDSAMYLCASSSGTRPRGGYTFGSGTRLTVV.

This clonotype was found a few times. The junction shows a germline mismatch at one end, possibly a read error. The rearrangement joins TRBV20-1 to TRBJ2-7; the match to TRBD2 covers 8 bases. Per the germline V gene, CDR1 is DFQATT and CDR2 is SNEGSKA (reference sequence). This CDR3 is built from 15 residues. The CDR3 protein is CSASTGGGLGYEQYF. CDR3 nucleotide sequence: TGCAGCGCTAGCACGGGAGGGGGGCTTGGCTACGAGCAGTACTTC.

For this clonotype: It is likely a read error, because the conserved phenylalanine at the end of the CDR3 is missing. This sequence joins TRBV5-1 and TRBJ1-4; D unclear. V lost 2 bases to trimming and J lost 7 bases, with 12 bases between them. The length of the CDR3 is 14 residues. Germline CDR1 reads SGHRS; CDR2 reads YFSETQ. In nucleotides, the CDR3 is TGCGCCAGCAGCTTCGGGCCAGATGGTGAAAAACTGTTTTTA. Protein sequence: CASSFGPDGEKLFL.